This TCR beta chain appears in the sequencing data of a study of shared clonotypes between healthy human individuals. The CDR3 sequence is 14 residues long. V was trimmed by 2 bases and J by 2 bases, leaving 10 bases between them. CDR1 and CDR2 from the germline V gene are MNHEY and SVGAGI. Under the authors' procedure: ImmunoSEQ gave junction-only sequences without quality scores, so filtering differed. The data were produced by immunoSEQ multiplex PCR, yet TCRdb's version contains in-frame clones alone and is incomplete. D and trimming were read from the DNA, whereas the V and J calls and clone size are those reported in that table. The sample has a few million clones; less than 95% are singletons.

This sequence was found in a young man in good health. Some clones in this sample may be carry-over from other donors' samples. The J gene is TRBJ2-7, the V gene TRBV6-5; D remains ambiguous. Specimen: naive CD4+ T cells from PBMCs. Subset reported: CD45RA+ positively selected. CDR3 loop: CASSYGFGAYEQYF. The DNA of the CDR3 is TGTGCCAGCAGTTACGGGTTTGGGGCCTACGAGCAGTACTTC.